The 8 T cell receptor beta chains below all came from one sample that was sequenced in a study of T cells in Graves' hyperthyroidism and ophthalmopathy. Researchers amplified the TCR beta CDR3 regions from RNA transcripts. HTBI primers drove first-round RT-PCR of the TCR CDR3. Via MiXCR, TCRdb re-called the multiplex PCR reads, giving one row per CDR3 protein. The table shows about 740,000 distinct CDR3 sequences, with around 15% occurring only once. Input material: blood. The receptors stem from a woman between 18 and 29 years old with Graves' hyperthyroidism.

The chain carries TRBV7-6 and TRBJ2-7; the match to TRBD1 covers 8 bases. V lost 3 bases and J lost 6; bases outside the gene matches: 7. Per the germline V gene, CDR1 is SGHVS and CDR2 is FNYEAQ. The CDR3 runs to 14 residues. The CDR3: CASSFGQGSGEQYF. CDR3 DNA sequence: TGTGCCAGCAGCTTTGGACAGGGTTCTGGCGAGCAGTACTTC.

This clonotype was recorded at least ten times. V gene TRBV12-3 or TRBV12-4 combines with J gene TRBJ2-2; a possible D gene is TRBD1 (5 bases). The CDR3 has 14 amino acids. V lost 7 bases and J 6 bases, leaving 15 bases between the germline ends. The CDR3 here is CASTHGALPGELFF. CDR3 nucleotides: TGTGCCAGCACTCATGGGGCGCTTCCCGGGGAGCTGTTTTTT.

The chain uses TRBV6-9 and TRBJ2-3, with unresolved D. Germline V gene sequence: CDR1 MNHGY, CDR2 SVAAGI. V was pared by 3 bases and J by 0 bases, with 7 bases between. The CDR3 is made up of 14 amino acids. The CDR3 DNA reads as TGTGCCAGCAGTTACGGACCAAGCACAGATACGCAGTATTTT. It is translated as CASSYGPSTDTQYF.

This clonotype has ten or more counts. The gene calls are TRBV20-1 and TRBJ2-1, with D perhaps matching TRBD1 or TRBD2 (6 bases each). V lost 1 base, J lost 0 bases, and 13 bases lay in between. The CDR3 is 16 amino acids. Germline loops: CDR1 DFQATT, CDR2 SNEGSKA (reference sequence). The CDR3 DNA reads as TGCAGTGCTAGAGTCTGGGGGGCGAGCTCCTACAATGAGCAGTTCTTC. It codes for CSARVWGASSYNEQFF.

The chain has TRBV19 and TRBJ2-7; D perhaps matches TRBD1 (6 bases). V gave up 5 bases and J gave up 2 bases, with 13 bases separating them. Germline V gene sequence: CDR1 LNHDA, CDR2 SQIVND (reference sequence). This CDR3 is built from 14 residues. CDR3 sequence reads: CASSPTGATYEQYF. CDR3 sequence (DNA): TGTGCCAGTAGTCCGACAGGCGCTACCTACGAGCAGTACTTC.

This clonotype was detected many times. This chain's CDR3 is CAWSVPVGNTIYF. CDR3 nucleotide sequence: TGTGCCTGGAGTGTACCTGTTGGAAACACCATATATTTT. The genes are TRBV30 and TRBJ1-3; the D is unclear. V was shortened by 0 bases and J by 3 bases, with 6 bases between the two germline ends. The CDR3 length is 13 residues. CDR1 is GTSNPN and CDR2 is SVGIG in the germline V gene (reference sequence).

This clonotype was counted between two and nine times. This CDR3 is CASSRDITNTGELFF. Here the CDR3 DNA reads TGTGCCAGCAGCCGGGACATTACGAACACCGGGGAGCTGTTTTTT. V gene TRBV14 combines with J gene TRBJ2-2; D is perhaps TRBD1 (6 bases). The germline V gene encodes CDR1 SGHDN and CDR2 FVKESK. This CDR3 has 15 residues. V was cut by 4 bases and J by 0 bases, with 9 bases left in between.

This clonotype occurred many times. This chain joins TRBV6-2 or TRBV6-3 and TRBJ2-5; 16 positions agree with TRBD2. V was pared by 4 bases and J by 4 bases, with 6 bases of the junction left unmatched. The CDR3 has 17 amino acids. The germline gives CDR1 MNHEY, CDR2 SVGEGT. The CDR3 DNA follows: TGTGCCAGCAGTTCCGGGACTAGCGGGAGGGCCGTAGAGACCCAGTACTTC. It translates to CASSSGTSGRAVETQYF.